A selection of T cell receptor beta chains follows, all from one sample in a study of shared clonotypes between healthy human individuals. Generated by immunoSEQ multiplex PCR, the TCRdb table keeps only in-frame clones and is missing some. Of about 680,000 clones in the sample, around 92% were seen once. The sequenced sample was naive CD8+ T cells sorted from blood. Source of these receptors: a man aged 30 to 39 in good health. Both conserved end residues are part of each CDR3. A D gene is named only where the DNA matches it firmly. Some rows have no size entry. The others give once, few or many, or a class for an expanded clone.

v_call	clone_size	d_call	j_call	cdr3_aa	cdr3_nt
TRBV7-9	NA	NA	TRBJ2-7	CASSHRDTSYEQYF	TGTGCCAGCAGCCACCGGGACACCTCCTACGAGCAGTACTTC
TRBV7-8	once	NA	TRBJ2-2	CASSLEVLGVSTTNTGELFF	TGTGCCAGCAGCTTAGAGGTCCTGGGAGTTTCGACAACGAACACCGGGGAGCTGTTTTTT
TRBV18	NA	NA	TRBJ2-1	CASSPPHEATPDYNEQFF	TGTGCCAGCTCACCGCCCCACGAAGCGACCCCGGATTACAATGAGCAGTTCTTC
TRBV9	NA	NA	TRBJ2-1	CASSVGWGGSDYNEQFF	TGTGCCAGCAGCGTAGGATGGGGCGGAAGCGACTACAATGAGCAGTTCTTC
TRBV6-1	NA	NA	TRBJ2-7	CASSFQGNYEQYF	TGTGCCAGCAGTTTTCAGGGGAACTACGAGCAGTACTTC
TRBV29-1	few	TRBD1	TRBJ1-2	CSVEDPGQGALGGYTF	TGCAGCGTTGAAGATCCCGGACAGGGGGCGCTAGGCGGCTACACCTTC
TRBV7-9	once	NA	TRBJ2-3	CASSLSSPDTQYF	TGTGCCAGCAGCCTCTCGTCCCCAGATACGCAGTATTTT
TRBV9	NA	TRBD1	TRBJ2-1	CASSPGTGVLTSYNEQFF	TGTGCCAGCAGCCCCGGGACAGGGGTTCTGACCTCCTACAATGAGCAGTTCTTC
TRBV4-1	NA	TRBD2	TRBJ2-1	CASSQDPGLAGNEQFF	TGCGCCAGCAGCCAAGATCCGGGACTAGCGGGAAATGAGCAGTTCTTC
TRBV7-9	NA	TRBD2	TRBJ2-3	CASSLPAGGTDTQYF	TGTGCCAGCAGCTTACCCGCCGGGGGGACAGATACGCAGTATTTT
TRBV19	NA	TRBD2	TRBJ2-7	CASSIAGGLTYEQYF	TGTGCCAGTAGTATAGCGGGAGGCCTGACCTACGAGCAGTACTTC
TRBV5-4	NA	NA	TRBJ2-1	CASSLRVGGVEQFF	TGTGCCAGCAGCTTGAGGGTAGGGGGGGTAGAGCAGTTCTTC
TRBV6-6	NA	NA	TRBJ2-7	CASSSGISYEQYF	TGTGCCAGCAGTTCCGGGATCTCCTACGAGCAGTACTTC
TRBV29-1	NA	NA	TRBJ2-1	CSVEDRQEFYNEQFF	TGCAGCGTTGAAGACCGACAGGAATTTTACAATGAGCAGTTCTTC
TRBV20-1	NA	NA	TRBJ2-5	CSAIRETQYF	TGCAGTGCTATACGGGAGACCCAGTACTTC
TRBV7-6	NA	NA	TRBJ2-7	CASSDAQGPNSYEQYF	TGTGCCAGCAGCGACGCACAGGGACCCAACTCCTACGAGCAGTACTTC
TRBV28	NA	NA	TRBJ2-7	CASSLYAGATGEQYF	TGTGCCAGCAGTTTATATGCGGGGGCTACCGGAGAGCAGTACTTC
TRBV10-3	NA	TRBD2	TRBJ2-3	CAISESSGGPTDTQYF	TGTGCCATCAGTGAGTCGAGCGGGGGGCCCACAGATACGCAGTATTTT
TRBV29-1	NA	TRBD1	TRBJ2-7	CSVDGGTESYEQYF	TGCAGCGTTGATGGTGGGACAGAGTCCTACGAGCAGTACTTC
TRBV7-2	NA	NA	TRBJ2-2	CASSSKSGNTGELFF	TGTGCCAGCAGCTCAAAAAGCGGGAACACCGGGGAGCTGTTTTTT
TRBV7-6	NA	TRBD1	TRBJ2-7	CASSRTRDRPSYEQYF	TGTGCCAGCAGCCGCACCCGGGACAGGCCCTCCTACGAGCAGTACTTC
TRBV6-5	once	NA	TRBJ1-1	CASSDTRMNTEAFF	TGTGCCAGCAGCGACACACGAATGAACACTGAAGCTTTCTTT
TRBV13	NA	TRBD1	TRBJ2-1	CASSHRGSYNEQFF	TGTGCCAGCAGCCACAGGGGCTCCTACAATGAGCAGTTCTTC
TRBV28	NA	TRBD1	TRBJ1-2	CASSSPGQFNYGYTF	TGTGCCAGCAGTTCCCCGGGACAGTTTAACTATGGCTACACCTTC
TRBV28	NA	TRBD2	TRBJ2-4	CASTPQFLASGGTKNIQYF	TGTGCCAGCACCCCTCAGTTTCTTGCCAGCGGGGGGACCAAAAACATTCAGTACTTC
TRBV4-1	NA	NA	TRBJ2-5	CASSPPEFGGRQETQYF	TGCGCCAGCAGCCCCCCCGAGTTCGGGGGCCGTCAAGAGACCCAGTACTTC
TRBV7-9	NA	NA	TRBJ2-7	CASSPLDGYEQYF	TGTGCCAGCAGCCCCCTCGACGGATACGAGCAGTACTTC
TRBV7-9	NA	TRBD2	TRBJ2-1	CASSLSAGVSNEQFF	TGTGCCAGCAGCTTGTCGGCGGGAGTAAGCAATGAGCAGTTCTTC
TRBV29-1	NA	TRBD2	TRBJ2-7	CSVFSGRRGEQYF	TGCAGCGTCTTTAGCGGGAGAAGGGGAGAGCAGTACTTC
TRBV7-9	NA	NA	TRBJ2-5	CASSLSPTGYHPDF	TGTGCCAGCAGCTTAAGCCCGACAGGCTACCATCCCGACTTC
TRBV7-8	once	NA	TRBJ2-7	CASSELPANYEQYF	TGTGCCAGCAGCGAGCTACCAGCCAACTACGAGCAGTACTTC
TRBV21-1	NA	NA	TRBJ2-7	CASSKLASDRNSPIYEQYF	TGTGCCAGCAGCAAATTGGCGAGCGATCGGAACAGCCCGATCTACGAGCAGTACTTC
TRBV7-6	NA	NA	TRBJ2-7	CASSSRLHYEQYF	TGTGCCAGCAGCAGCCGGCTGCACTACGAGCAGTACTTC
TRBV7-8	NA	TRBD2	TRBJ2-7	CASSLGGGYYEQYF	TGTGCCAGCAGCTTAGGGGGAGGGTATTACGAGCAGTACTTC
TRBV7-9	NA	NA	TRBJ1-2	CASSLGSGDYGYTF	TGTGCCAGCAGCTTAGGGTCCGGGGACTATGGCTACACCTTC
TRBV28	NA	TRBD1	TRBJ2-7	CASSGTGENEQYF	TGTGCCAGCAGTGGGACAGGGGAAAACGAGCAGTACTTC
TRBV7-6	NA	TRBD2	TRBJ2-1	CASSLVSSGSSYNEQFF	TGTGCCAGCAGCTTAGTATCTAGCGGGAGCTCCTACAATGAGCAGTTCTTC
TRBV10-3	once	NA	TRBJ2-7	CATTEGPGTYEQYF	TGTGCCACGACTGAGGGCCCGGGGACCTACGAGCAGTACTTC
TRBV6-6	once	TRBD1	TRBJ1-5	CASRRQGANQPQHF	TGTGCCAGCAGACGACAGGGGGCTAATCAGCCCCAGCATTTT
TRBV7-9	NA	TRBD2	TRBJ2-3	CASSPSSGSTDTQYF	TGTGCCAGCAGCCCGAGTAGCGGGAGTACAGATACGCAGTATTTT
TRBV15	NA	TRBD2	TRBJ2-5	CATRPGTSGSETQYF	TGTGCCACCAGGCCCGGGACTAGCGGCTCCGAGACCCAGTACTTC
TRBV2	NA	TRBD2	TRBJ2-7	CASSGREQYF	TGTGCCAGTAGCGGGAGGGAGCAGTACTTC
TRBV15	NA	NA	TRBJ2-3	CATSSLGGSTDTQYF	TGTGCCACCAGCAGCCTAGGGGGGAGCACAGATACGCAGTATTTT
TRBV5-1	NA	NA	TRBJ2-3	CASSLYGTDTQYF	TGCGCCAGCAGCTTGTACGGCACAGATACGCAGTATTTT
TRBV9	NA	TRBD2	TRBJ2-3	CASSFGLATSTDTQYF	TGTGCCAGCAGCTTCGGACTAGCGACTAGCACAGATACGCAGTATTTT
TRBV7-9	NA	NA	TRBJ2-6	CASSSDSSGIGANVLTF	TGTGCCAGCAGCTCCGACTCTTCAGGGATCGGGGCCAACGTCCTGACTTTC
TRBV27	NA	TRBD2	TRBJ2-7	CASSRPRGAGEDEQYF	TGTGCCAGCAGCCGGCCCCGGGGCGCGGGAGAGGACGAGCAGTACTTC
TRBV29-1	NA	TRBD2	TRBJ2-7	CSVGGLVVDIYEQYF	TGCAGCGTCGGGGGGTTGGTTGTAGATATCTACGAGCAGTACTTC
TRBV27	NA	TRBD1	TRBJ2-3	CASSLAGTGVTDTQYF	TGTGCCAGCAGTTTAGCCGGGACAGGTGTGACAGATACGCAGTATTTT
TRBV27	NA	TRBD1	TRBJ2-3	CASSQHRGSLTDTQYF	TGTGCCAGCAGTCAACACAGGGGATCTCTCACAGATACGCAGTATTTT
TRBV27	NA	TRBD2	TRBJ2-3	CASSSSAGSVLNTQYF	TGTGCCAGCAGTTCCTCAGCGGGGAGTGTCTTGAATACGCAGTATTTT
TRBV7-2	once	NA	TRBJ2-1	CASSPQPLREYSDNEQFF	TGTGCCAGCAGCCCACAACCATTGAGGGAGTACTCAGACAATGAGCAGTTCTTC
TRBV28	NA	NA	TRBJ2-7	CASSTAGGSYEQYF	TGTGCCAGCAGTACCGCCGGGGGCTCCTACGAGCAGTACTTC
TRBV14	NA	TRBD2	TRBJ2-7	CASSQDVRASGSYEQYF	TGTGCCAGCAGCCAAGATGTTAGGGCTAGCGGGAGTTACGAGCAGTACTTC
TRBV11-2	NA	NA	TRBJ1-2	CASSLRSRPYGYTF	TGTGCCAGCAGCTTACGCAGCCGGCCGTATGGCTACACCTTC